This T cell receptor beta chain was sequenced in a study of T cells in tumors after PD-1 blockade. Assay: immunoSEQ multiplex PCR; the TCRdb copy retains only in-frame clones and omits some. The sample includes approximately 30,000 clones, around 73% of them seen just once. This CDR3 is built from 16 residues. Germline CDR1 SGHTA, CDR2 FQGNSA. The junction had 10 bases not matched to a gene; V was cut back by 5 bases and J by 2 bases. This specimen was PBMCs, taken after anti-PD-1 treatment. The sequence came from a human donor with basal cell carcinoma. This chain uses TRBV7-2 with TRBJ2-3; TRBD1 aligns across 7 bases. The CDR3, as DNA: TGTGCCAGCAGCCCAGAGACAGGGTTTTTCACAGATACGCAGTATTTT. Translation: CASSPETGFFTDTQYF. The full variable domain, its missing parts supplied by reference TRBV7-2 and TRBJ2-3, is GAGVSQSPSNKVTEKGKDVELRCDPISGHTALYWYRQSLGQGLEFLIYFQGNSAPDKSGLPSDRFSAERTGGSVSTLTIQRTQQEDSAVYLCASSPETGFFTDTQYFGPGTRLTVL.